These 32 T cell receptor beta chains came from one sample sequenced in a study of immune evolution from preneoplasia to lung adenocarcinoma. Only in-frame clones appear in the TCRdb table, and some are missing; sequencing was by immunoSEQ multiplex PCR. The table has about 4,100 clones, about nine tenths seen once. Sequencing input: FFPE minimally invasive lung adenocarcinoma tissue. The receptor set was obtained from a donor older than 65 with lung adenocarcinoma.

The V gene is TRBV29-1, the J gene TRBJ1-2; D gene ambiguous. Trimming took off 4 bases at V and 5 bases at J, with 8 bases between the two ends. Germline V gives CDR1 SQVTM, CDR2 ANQGSEA. The CDR3 runs to 11 residues. DNA of the CDR3: TGCAGCGTTGTCGGGTGGTATGGCTACACCTTC. It yields the protein CSVVGWYGYTF. The full variable domain, completed using reference TRBV29-1 and TRBJ1-2, is SAVISQKPSRDICQRGTSLTIQCQVDSQVTMMFWYRQQPGQSLTLIATANQGSEATYESGFVIDKFPISRPNLTFSTLTVSNMSPEDSSIYLCSVVGWYGYTFGSGTRLTVV.

The chain has TRBV29-1 and TRBJ1-1; TRBD1 matches 9 bases. Germline V CDR1 and CDR2: SQVTM, ANQGSEA. This CDR3 is 10 amino acids long. J lost 8 bases, V lost 7 bases, and 2 bases had no gene match. The CDR3 reads CSGGTGEAFF. Here the CDR3 DNA reads TGCAGCGGCGGGACAGGGGAAGCTTTCTTT.

The V gene is TRBV2, the J gene TRBJ2-3; 11 bases line up with TRBD2. This CDR3 comprises 16 residues. In germline, CDR1 is SNHLY, CDR2 FYNNEI. With 5 bases clipped from V and 4 bases from J, the junction kept 8 bases outside the gene matches. The CDR3 protein is CASSFLAGGGPDTQYF. CDR3 in DNA: TGTGCCAGCAGTTTCCTAGCGGGGGGTGGCCCAGATACGCAGTATTTT. Variable domain in full (rest from reference TRBV2 and TRBJ2-3): EPEVTQTPSHQVTQMGQEVILRCVPISNHLYFYWYRQILGQKVEFLVSFYNNEISEKSEIFDDQFSVERPDGSNFTLKIRSTKLEDSAMYFCASSFLAGGGPDTQYFGPGTRLTVL.

This clone showed up just a few times. The J gene is TRBJ2-5, the V gene TRBV4-2; no clear D. Trimming cost V 3 bases and J 1 base, with 12 bases left between them. The CDR3 runs 15 residues. CDR1 and CDR2 (germline): LGHNA, YNFKEQ. The CDR3 DNA reads as TGTGCCAGCAGCCAGGATGAACTGATCCAAGAGACCCAGTACTTC. Encoded protein: CASSQDELIQETQYF.

The rearrangement joins TRBV10-3 to TRBJ1-1; 7 positions agree with TRBD1. V was pared by 5 bases and J by 8 bases, with 8 bases of the junction left unmatched. The CDR3 runs 13 residues. Germline lookup yields CDR1 ENHRY and CDR2 SYGVKD. The CDR3 sequence is CAISPGQPTEAFF. The CDR3 DNA follows: TGTGCCATCAGTCCGGGACAGCCCACCGAAGCTTTCTTT.

This clone was observed once. The chain couples TRBV11-2 to TRBJ2-3; D remains unclear. Deletions cut 4 bases from V and 5 bases from J, with 7 bases between. This CDR3 has 12 residues. Germline loops: CDR1 SGHAT, CDR2 FQNNGV. CDR3: CASSYSLDTQYF. The CDR3, as DNA: TGTGCCAGCAGCTATTCTTTAGATACGCAGTATTTT.

The V gene is TRBV10-2, the J gene TRBJ1-4; possible D gene TRBD1, 5 bases. V lost 0 bases and J 4 bases, leaving 9 bases between the germline ends. Germline-derived CDR1 and CDR2 are WSHSY and SAAADI. The CDR3 length is 15 residues. The CDR3 region is CASSESQGLNEKLFF. Here the CDR3 DNA reads TGCGCCAGCAGTGAGTCCCAGGGACTTAATGAAAAACTGTTTTTT.

The chain combines TRBV19 with TRBJ2-3; no clear D gene. There are 13 residues in the CDR3. Germline V gene sequence: CDR1 LNHDA, CDR2 SQIVND (reference sequence). Trimming took 3 bases from V and 2 from J, leaving 6 bases between them. The CDR3 DNA sequence: TGTGCCAGTAGTATTGGGAACACAGATACGCAGTATTTT. Translation: CASSIGNTDTQYF.

The V gene is TRBV6-6, the J gene TRBJ2-1; D is undetermined. The ends were cut back, 2 bases at V and 4 bases at J, with 3 bases in the middle. The CDR3 extends over 12 amino acids. Per the germline V gene, CDR1 is MNHNY and CDR2 is SVGAGI (reference sequence). In nucleotides, the CDR3 is TGTGCCAGCAGTTACCAATACAATGAGCAGTTCTTC. Its protein product is CASSYQYNEQFF.

This clone was recorded a few times. V and J are TRBV28 and TRBJ1-5; D is perhaps TRBD1 (6 bases). The CDR3 loop spans 13 amino acids. V was trimmed by 7 bases and J by 5 bases, leaving 12 bases between them. The V gene's germline CDR1 is MDHEN and CDR2 SYDVKM. The CDR3 region is CASKGTMYQPQHF. CDR3 bases: TGTGCCAGCAAAGGGACAATGTATCAGCCCCAGCATTTT. Looking up the rest from reference TRBV28 and TRBJ1-5 gives the full variable domain: DVKVTQSSRYLVKRTGEKVFLECVQDMDHENMFWYRQDPGLGLRLIYFSYDVKMKEKGDIPEGYSVSREKKERFSLILESASTNQTSMYLCASKGTMYQPQHFGDGTRLSIL.

The chain employs TRBV30 and TRBJ1-2; tentatively, D is TRBD1 (6 bases). CDR3 length: 12 residues. Trimming pared 3 bases from V and 8 bases from J, leaving 13 bases between. The germline V gene has CDR1 GTSNPN and CDR2 SVGIG (reference sequence). CDR3 region: CAWSPQGGGYTF. Here the CDR3 DNA reads TGTGCCTGGAGCCCACAGGGCGGGGGCTACACCTTC.

There are a few counts of this clone. The chain combines TRBV5-1 with TRBJ2-1; D not resolved. In germline, CDR1 is SGHRS, CDR2 YFSETQ. This CDR3 has 14 amino acids. Trimming took 3 bases from V and 9 from J, leaving 16 bases between them. The CDR3 region has the DNA TGCGCCAGCAGCTATGGACGGACCATCGGTGAGCAGTTCTTC. It specifies CASSYGRTIGEQFF.

The chain is built from TRBV19 and TRBJ1-2; the D gene is possibly TRBD1 (6 bases). The CDR3 runs 14 residues. The V end lost 3 bases, the J end lost 4 bases, and 12 bases lay between the germline ends. CDR1 is LNHDA, CDR2 SQIVND, per germline (reference sequence). CDR3 residues: CASSIPTGRYGYTF. CDR3 nucleotides: TGTGCCAGTAGTATCCCGACAGGACGCTATGGCTACACCTTC. Together with reference TRBV19 and TRBJ1-2, the CDR3 gives the full variable domain: DGGITQSPKYLFRKEGQNVTLSCEQNLNHDAMYWYRQDPGQGLRLIYYSQIVNDFQKGDIAEGYSVSREKKESFPLTVTSAQKNPTAFYLCASSIPTGRYGYTFGSGTRLTVV.

The chain joins TRBV11-2 to TRBJ1-1, with no clear D. V lost 3 bases and J 11 bases, leaving 13 bases between the germline ends. The germline V gene has CDR1 SGHAT and CDR2 FQNNGV. CDR3 length: 12 amino acids. CDR3: CASSLRSDDAFF. In DNA form, the CDR3 reads TGTGCCAGCAGCTTGCGCTCGGATGATGCTTTCTTT.

The rearrangement joins TRBV27 to TRBJ2-1, with TRBD2 identical over 8 bases. Germline lookup yields CDR1 MNHEY and CDR2 SMNVEV (reference sequence). Germline trimming cut 3 bases from V and 5 bases from J; bases unmatched to any gene: 15. The CDR3 runs to 18 residues. The CDR3 sequence is CASSFITSGYRRNNEQFF. In DNA form, the CDR3 reads TGTGCCAGCAGTTTTATAACTAGCGGTTATAGAAGGAACAATGAGCAGTTCTTC.

The chain couples TRBV7-9 to TRBJ2-7; D uncertain. This CDR3 is built from 11 residues. Germline CDR1 and CDR2: SEHNR and FQNEAQ (reference sequence). V lost 4 bases and J 2 bases, leaving 3 bases between the germline ends. The CDR3 protein is CASSSTYEQYF. The CDR3 DNA is TGTGCCAGCAGCTCTACCTACGAGCAGTACTTC.

The rearrangement joins TRBV2 to TRBJ2-7, with a tentative D call TRBD1 (6 bases). The CDR3 has 14 residues. Trimming removed 5 bases from V and 3 bases from J, with 14 bases in between. CDR1 is SNHLY, CDR2 FYNNEI, per germline. The CDR3 coding sequence is TGTGCCAGCAGTAGGGACCTAGGGGGCTACGAGCAGTACTTC. Protein: CASSRDLGGYEQYF.

The chain couples TRBV6-4 to TRBJ1-6; D remains unclear. The CDR3 extends over 16 amino acids. Germline assignment: CDR1 MRHNA and CDR2 SNTAGT. Trimming cost V 4 bases and J 12 bases, with 22 bases left between them. The CDR3 DNA reads as TGTGCCAGCAGTGGTACAGAAGAGTTCCCAATTGAACCCCTCCACTTT. The encoded protein is CASSGTEEFPIEPLHF.

V gene TRBV9 combines with J gene TRBJ1-1; D unresolved. Looked up from germline, CDR1 is SGDLS and CDR2 is YYNGEE. This CDR3 comprises 13 residues. V was pared by 0 bases and J by 0 bases, with 3 bases between. CDR3 in DNA: TGTGCCAGCAGCGTAGGAATGAACACTGAAGCTTTCTTT. It yields the protein CASSVGMNTEAFF.

The chain links TRBV30 to TRBJ2-2, with unresolved D. Germline assignment: CDR1 GTSNPN and CDR2 SVGIG (reference sequence). The CDR3 runs 14 residues. V was trimmed by 0 bases and J by 3 bases, leaving 8 bases between them. The CDR3 DNA reads TGTGCCTGGAGTGTGGCGGCAGACACCGGGGAGCTGTTTTTT. Its protein product is CAWSVAADTGELFF.

This chain links TRBV20-1 with TRBJ2-7; D may be TRBD2 (6 bases). The V and J ends lost 0 bases and 7 bases respectively, with 7 bases between them. CDR1 and CDR2 (germline): DFQATT, SNEGSKA (reference sequence). The CDR3 loop spans 11 amino acids. CDR3: CSARDGREQYF. CDR3 nucleotides: TGCAGTGCTAGAGATGGGAGGGAGCAGTACTTC.

The V gene is TRBV7-2, the J gene TRBJ1-5; D is perhaps TRBD1 (6 bases). CDR3 length: 15 residues. CDR1 SGHTA and CDR2 FQGNSA come from the germline V gene. Deletions cut 5 bases from V and 7 bases from J, with 18 bases between. CDR3 region: CASSHDTGTSQPQHF. CDR3 nucleotide sequence: TGTGCCAGCAGCCATGATACAGGGACGTCCCAGCCCCAGCATTTT.

This sequence joins TRBV10-3 and TRBJ2-3; the D is unclear. Germline CDR1 ENHRY, CDR2 SYGVKD. The CDR3 has 15 residues. V shed 2 bases and J shed 0 bases, with 9 bases lying between them. The CDR3 nucleotides read TGTGCCATCAGTGAGCCCCGGCGGAGCACAGATACGCAGTATTTT. Encoded protein: CAISEPRRSTDTQYF.

This CDR3 is CAISESGTKVLTGELFF. CDR3 sequence (DNA): TGTGCCATCAGTGAGTCCGGTACTAAAGTCTTGACCGGGGAGCTGTTTTTT. The chain carries TRBV10-3 and TRBJ2-2; D unresolved. The CDR3 runs 17 residues. Germline CDR1 is ENHRY and CDR2 is SYGVKD. V was shortened by 0 bases and J by 5 bases, with 16 bases between the two germline ends.

This chain joins TRBV2 and TRBJ2-7; D gene unclear. The CDR3 is 13 residues long. The V gene lost 6 bases and the J gene lost 6 bases, with 15 bases spanning the gap. CDR1 and CDR2 (germline): SNHLY, FYNNEI. The CDR3 nucleotides are TGTGCCAGCAGGCGCACGGGCGGCGGCGAGCAGTACTTC. Its protein product is CASRRTGGGEQYF.

This rearrangement joins TRBV10-2 to TRBJ2-7; 9 positions agree with TRBD2. Germline CDR1 WSHSY, CDR2 SAAADI. The CDR3 totals 14 residues. J was trimmed by 3 bases and V by 6 bases; bases with no gene match: 6. CDR3 in DNA: TGCGCCAGCAGCATAGCGGGGGCAAACTACGAGCAGTACTTC. As protein: CASSIAGANYEQYF.

This sequence joins TRBV4-2 and TRBJ2-7; 15 bases are shared with TRBD2. The V segment lost 4 bases and the J segment 5 bases; nucleotides outside the gene matches: 12. From germline, CDR1 is LGHNA and CDR2 YNFKEQ. CDR3 length: 18 residues. CDR3 sequence reads: CASSPGLAGGTGRDEQYF. CDR3 DNA: TGTGCCAGCAGCCCCGGACTAGCGGGAGGGACGGGTCGTGACGAGCAGTACTTC.

This clone was detected only a few times. The chain couples TRBV28 to TRBJ2-1; D not certain. The CDR3 contains 12 residues. Germline CDR1 is MDHEN and CDR2 is SYDVKM. Trimming left V 8 bases short and J 8 bases short, with 13 bases between. CDR3: CASSLSTHEQFF. The CDR3 region has the DNA TGTGCCAGCTCCTTATCTACACATGAGCAGTTCTTC.

This clone was observed a few times. The V gene is TRBV4-3, the J gene TRBJ1-1, with D unclear. The CDR3 covers 17 residues. The V gene's germline CDR1 is LGHNA and CDR2 YSLEER. V was trimmed by 0 bases and J by 0 bases, leaving 14 bases between them. In nucleotides, the CDR3 is TGCGCCAGCAGCCAAGAGGTGGCCACGCCCATGAACACTGAAGCTTTCTTT. Protein product: CASSQEVATPMNTEAFF.

This clone has just a few counts. The chain carries TRBV29-1 and TRBJ2-7; either TRBD1 or TRBD2 may fit D (5 bases each). This CDR3 comprises 12 residues. Germline CDR1 and CDR2: SQVTM and ANQGSEA. V was pared by 2 bases and J by 2 bases, with 7 bases between. For the CDR3, the DNA is TGCAGCGTTGAACGGGGACCCTACGAGCAGTACTTC. It yields the protein CSVERGPYEQYF.

This clone showed up just a few times. The chain carries TRBV7-9 and TRBJ2-1, with 8 bases lining up with TRBD1. V dropped 7 bases and J dropped 8; count of bases not matched to a gene: 7. CDR3 length: 13 residues. Germline V lookup: CDR1 SEHNR, CDR2 FQNEAQ (reference sequence). CDR3 amino acids: CASIADRVDEQFF. The CDR3 DNA sequence: TGTGCCAGCATCGCGGACAGGGTGGATGAGCAGTTCTTC.

This clone was seen once. The chain carries TRBV9 and TRBJ2-5; D not resolved. CDR3 length equals 15 residues. From germline, CDR1 is SGDLS and CDR2 YYNGEE. Between the trimmed V and J ends, which lost 3 bases and 2 bases, there was a span of 14 bases. The CDR3 nucleotides read TGTGCCAGCAGCGCATCCATAGGGTTGCAAGAGACCCAGTACTTC. Translated: CASSASIGLQETQYF.